The 16 T cell receptor beta chains given below trace back to one sample, sequenced in a study of cytomegalovirus exposure and HLA in healthy donors. Produced via immunoSEQ multiplex PCR; TCRdb's table is partial and in-frame only. The data hold 70,000 or so clones, with over 90% observed a single time. The sequencing sample was made of PBMCs. These receptors all come from a woman younger than 35 in good health and CMV-seronegative.

The V and J genes are TRBV30 and TRBJ1-1; TRBD1 aligns across 9 bases. V lost 4 bases, J lost 3 bases, and 9 bases stayed unmatched. This CDR3 has 15 amino acids. Germline loops: CDR1 GTSNPN, CDR2 SVGIG (reference sequence). In nucleotides, the CDR3 is TGTGCCTGGAACGGCTTCGACAGGGGGGACACTGAAGCTTTCTTT. Translating it yields CAWNGFDRGDTEAFF. The variable domain in full, completed from reference TRBV30 and TRBJ1-1, reads SQTIHQWPATLVQPVGSPLSLECTVEGTSNPNLYWYRQAAGRGLQLLFYSVGIGQISSEVPQNLSASRPQDRQFILSSKKLLLSDSGFYLCAWNGFDRGDTEAFFGQGTRLTVV.

The rearrangement uses TRBV13 and TRBJ1-3, with D perhaps matching TRBD1 (5 bases). V lost 3 bases to trimming and J lost 0 bases, with 9 bases between them. CDR1 PRHDT and CDR2 FYEKMQ come from the germline V gene (reference sequence). The CDR3 extends over 15 amino acids. The CDR3 protein is CASSFPTVSGNTIYF. In DNA, the CDR3 is TGTGCCAGCAGCTTCCCGACAGTCTCTGGAAACACCATATATTTT. Combining the CDR3 with reference TRBV13 and TRBJ1-3 gives the whole variable domain AAGVIQSPRHLIKEKRETATLKCYPIPRHDTVYWYQQGPGQDPQFLISFYEKMQSDKGSIPDRFSAQQFSDYHSELNMSSLELGDSALYFCASSFPTVSGNTIYFGEGSWLTVV.

This rearrangement joins TRBV7-6 to TRBJ1-1; 9 nucleotides agree with TRBD1. This CDR3 has 15 residues. The germline V gene encodes CDR1 SGHVS and CDR2 FNYEAQ. J was trimmed by 4 bases and V by 1 base; bases with no gene match: 4. CDR3 nucleotide sequence: TGTGCCAGCAGCTTAGGTGCGACAGGGGGCACTGAAGCTTTCTTT. It codes for CASSLGATGGTEAFF.

CDR3: CAISTPERSTYEQYF. The CDR3 DNA sequence: TGTGCCATCAGCACCCCGGAACGGAGTACATACGAGCAGTACTTC. The chain has TRBV10-3 and TRBJ2-7, with D unclear. Looked up from germline, CDR1 is ENHRY and CDR2 is SYGVKD. The CDR3 contains 15 residues. V dropped 6 bases and J dropped 4 bases, with 19 bases sitting between them.

The rearrangement links TRBV27 to TRBJ1-3; D remains ambiguous. This CDR3 region has 12 residues. CDR1 is MNHEY, CDR2 SMNVEV, per germline (reference sequence). Between the trimmed V and J ends, which lost 6 bases and 2 bases, there was a span of 5 bases. The DNA for the CDR3 is TGTGCCAGCAGATCAACTGGAAACACCATATATTTT. Translating it yields CASRSTGNTIYF.

This clone is medium-sized in the sample. This rearrangement joins TRBV2 to TRBJ2-5, with 7 bases identical to TRBD1. Looked up from germline, CDR1 is SNHLY and CDR2 is FYNNEI. The V segment lost 3 bases and the J segment 4 bases; nucleotides outside the gene matches: 8. This CDR3 has 15 amino acids. The DNA of the CDR3 is TGTGCCAGCAGTGACGGGACAGTCCTCCGAGAGACCCAGTACTTC. This codes for CASSDGTVLRETQYF.

The chain carries TRBV7-2 and TRBJ2-7; 11 positions match TRBD2. The V segment lost 4 bases and the J segment 2 bases; nucleotides outside the gene matches: 4. CDR3 length: 15 amino acids. Per germline, CDR1 SGHTA and CDR2 FQGNSA. CDR3 residues: CASSSGTSGPYEQYF. The CDR3 DNA reads TGTGCCAGCAGCTCCGGGACTAGCGGACCCTACGAGCAGTACTTC.

This chain links TRBV27 with TRBJ1-1; TRBD1 aligns across 7 bases. Germline lookup yields CDR1 MNHEY and CDR2 SMNVEV (reference sequence). The V and J ends lost 8 bases and 4 bases, in that order; junction bases with no gene match: 7. This CDR3 contains 13 residues. The CDR3 nucleotides are TGTGCCAGCTATTACAGGGGTGCCACTGAAGCTTTCTTT. It specifies CASYYRGATEAFF.

The chain links TRBV15 to TRBJ2-5; 8 positions match TRBD2. Per germline, CDR1 LNHNV and CDR2 YYDKDF (reference sequence). After removal of 0 bases from V and 4 bases from J, the junction contained 1 base not matched to a gene. The CDR3 is made up of 14 amino acids. The CDR3 region has the DNA TGTGCCACCAGCAGAGAAAGCGGGGGAGAGACCCAGTACTTC. Translation gives CATSRESGGETQYF.

The J gene is TRBJ1-1, the V gene TRBV9; D unclear. CDR1 SGDLS and CDR2 YYNGEE come from the germline V gene. Between the trimmed V and J ends, which lost 0 bases and 10 bases, there was a span of 16 bases. This CDR3 has 14 amino acids. Written as DNA, the CDR3 is TGTGCCAGCAGCGTAGCAATGACTTTCTCGACAGCTTTCTTT. Translating gives CASSVAMTFSTAFF.

This chain uses TRBV27 with TRBJ1-1, with D perhaps matching TRBD1 (6 bases). Germline CDR1 is MNHEY and CDR2 is SMNVEV (reference sequence). V lost 6 bases and J lost 0, with 20 bases in between. This CDR3 spans 17 amino acids. CDR3 sequence reads: CASRIRGGNPMNTEAFF. In DNA form, the CDR3 reads TGTGCCAGCAGGATAAGAGGGGGAAACCCTATGAACACTGAAGCTTTCTTT.

This sequence joins TRBV9 and TRBJ2-1; unclear D gene. CDR1 SGDLS and CDR2 YYNGEE come from the germline V gene. CDR3 length: 15 residues. V gave up 0 bases and J gave up 0 bases, with 7 bases separating them. The CDR3 DNA is TGTGCCAGCAGCGTAGGTAGCTACTCCTACAATGAGCAGTTCTTC. The encoded protein is CASSVGSYSYNEQFF.

This clone was observed a single time. The chain recombines TRBV7-6 with TRBJ2-7; TRBD1 matches 8 bases. With 3 bases clipped from V and 5 bases from J, the junction kept 15 bases outside the gene matches. CDR1 and CDR2 from the germline V gene are SGHVS and FNYEAQ. There are 17 residues in the CDR3. CDR3 residues: CASSFSGSGQGAHEQYF. The CDR3 bases are TGTGCCAGCAGCTTTAGCGGCTCTGGACAGGGCGCCCACGAGCAGTACTTC.

The V call is TRBV10-1, the J call TRBJ2-3, with a tentative D call TRBD2 (6 bases). CDR1 and CDR2 from the germline V gene are WNHNN and SYGVQD (reference sequence). V dropped 11 bases and J dropped 3 bases, with 21 bases sitting between them. This CDR3 spans 15 amino acids. The CDR3 bases are TGCGCCCAAGGATGCGGGACGGAGGAGACAGATACGCAGTATTTT. Amino acid sequence: CAQGCGTEETDTQYF.

The V and J genes are TRBV27 and TRBJ2-7; D gene uncertain. CDR3 length equals 13 residues. V lost 3 bases and J lost 0, with 6 bases in between. Germline CDR1 reads MNHEY; CDR2 reads SMNVEV (reference sequence). CDR3 DNA: TGTGCCAGCAGTTTGGAGAGCTCCTACGAGCAGTACTTC. Amino acids: CASSLESSYEQYF.

This clone has just one count. CDR3 in amino acids: CASSSPATGVTYEQYF. CDR3 DNA: TGTGCCAGCAGTTCCCCGGCGACAGGGGTAACCTACGAGCAGTACTTC. The V call is TRBV6-6, the J call TRBJ2-7; 8 nucleotides line up with TRBD1. Germline values: CDR1 MNHNY, CDR2 SVGAGI (reference sequence). Trimming removed 4 bases from V and 2 bases from J; junction bases left unmatched: 10. This CDR3 has 16 amino acids.